What follows are 29 T cell receptor beta chains derived from one specimen sequenced in a study of blood T cell repertoires in COVID-19. Data came from immunoSEQ multiplex PCR; TCRdb stores just in-frame clones and leaves some out. The repertoire consists of about 170,000 clones, with 79% occurring once and the leading ten covering about 20%. The sequenced material came from PBMCs or T cells enriched from blood (not recorded which). The source of these receptors is a woman aged 70-85 years in a cohort exposed to, infected with or recovered from COVID-19 (not recorded which).

Here the CDR3 DNA reads TGCGCCAGCAGCCAAGATCGAGGGGGCGGCACACCCCTCCACTTT. This sequence encodes CASSQDRGGGTPLHF. V and J are TRBV4-3 and TRBJ1-6; TRBD1 aligns across 7 bases. V trimming: 0 bases; J trimming: 11 bases; junction bases outside the gene matches: 7. The germline V gene encodes CDR1 LGHNA and CDR2 YSLEER. This CDR3 has 15 amino acids.

This clone was detected a few times. J is TRBJ1-1 and V is TRBV18; D call uncertain. V was cut by 3 bases and J by 5 bases, with 13 bases left in between. CDR1 and CDR2 from the germline V gene are KGHSH and LQKENI. This CDR3 has 14 residues. The CDR3 spells CASSPSRVGTEAFF. CDR3 nucleotides: TGTGCCAGCTCACCCTCGAGGGTAGGGACTGAAGCTTTCTTT. Full variable domain (outside the CDR3, taken from reference TRBV18 and TRBJ1-1): NAGVMQNPRHLVRRRGQEARLRCSPMKGHSHVYWYRQLPEEGLKFMVYLQKENIIDESGMPKERFSAEFPKEGPSILRIQQVVRGDSAAYFCASSPSRVGTEAFFGQGTRLTVV.

This chain connects TRBV5-4 to TRBJ2-3; D is possibly TRBD2 (6 bases). The CDR3 is 14 amino acids. Trimming stripped 3 bases from V and 3 bases from J, with 11 bases between. Germline assignment: CDR1 SGHNT and CDR2 YYREEE (reference sequence). DNA for the CDR3: TGTGCCAGCAGCTCGGGACTGGTTACAGATACGCAGTATTTT. Encoded protein: CASSSGLVTDTQYF.

The genes are TRBV24-1 and TRBJ2-5; 9 bases are shared with TRBD1. The CDR3 has 15 residues. J lost 4 bases, V lost 0 bases, and 2 bases had no gene match. CDR1 is KGHDR and CDR2 is SFDVKD in the germline V gene. Here the CDR3 DNA reads TGTGCCACCAGTGATTTGCAGGACAGGGGAGAGACCCAGTACTTC. Translated, it gives CATSDLQDRGETQYF.

This chain connects TRBV5-1 to TRBJ2-3; 8 nucleotides line up with TRBD1. This CDR3 has 14 amino acids. Losses at the gene ends were 4 bases for V and 6 bases for J; bases not matched to a gene: 7. From germline, CDR1 is SGHRS and CDR2 YFSETQ. This CDR3 reads CASSTGTGRDTQYF. The DNA of the CDR3 is TGCGCCAGCAGCACAGGGACAGGCAGGGATACGCAGTATTTT.

The V gene is TRBV10-1, the J gene TRBJ1-1; tentative D call: TRBD1 (6 bases). The CDR3 sequence is 13 residues long. Deletions cut 2 bases from V and 11 bases from J, with 15 bases between. CDR1 is WNHNN, CDR2 SYGVQD, per germline (reference sequence). In DNA, the CDR3 is TGCGCCAGCAGTGAGAGGGGGTACCTTGGGGCTTTCTTT. It translates to CASSERGYLGAFF.

This chain joins TRBV28 and TRBJ1-1; D is perhaps TRBD1 (5 bases). Trimming removed 5 bases from V and 4 bases from J, with 14 bases in between. The CDR3 is 14 residues long. Germline CDR1 and CDR2: MDHEN and SYDVKM. The CDR3 region is CASSTPTVFTEAFF. The DNA for the CDR3 is TGTGCCAGCAGTACCCCGACAGTTTTCACTGAAGCTTTCTTT.

The chain carries TRBV30 and TRBJ1-4; 8 bases agree with TRBD1. Trimming took 2 bases from V and 10 from J; bases not matched to a gene: 9. The length of the CDR3 is 14 residues. The germline V gene has CDR1 GTSNPN and CDR2 SVGIG (reference sequence). The CDR3 protein is CAWSKGQGAGKLFF. The CDR3 coding sequence is TGTGCCTGGAGTAAGGGGCAGGGGGCGGGAAAACTGTTTTTT.

This rearrangement joins TRBV7-9 to TRBJ1-1, with D possibly TRBD1 on 5 matching bases. Germline-derived CDR1 and CDR2 are SEHNR and FQNEAQ (reference sequence). Trimming took off 0 bases at V and 3 bases at J, with 11 bases between the two ends. The CDR3 runs to 15 residues. The CDR3 spells CASSLAEGIYTEAFF. The DNA for the CDR3 is TGTGCCAGCAGCTTAGCGGAGGGGATTTACACTGAAGCTTTCTTT.

This clone was observed a single time. The rearrangement links TRBV14 to TRBJ2-7; TRBD1 aligns across 7 bases. Trimming removed 2 bases from V and 3 bases from J; junction bases left unmatched: 7. The CDR3 totals 15 residues. Germline V gene data show CDR1 as SGHDN and CDR2 as FVKESK. CDR3 DNA sequence: TGTGCCAGCAGCCAAAGCAGGACAGGAGGCTACGAGCAGTACTTC. It translates to CASSQSRTGGYEQYF.

The chain couples TRBV5-1 to TRBJ2-5; TRBD2 agrees at 12 bases. This CDR3 has 17 residues. CDR1 is SGHRS and CDR2 is YFSETQ in the germline V gene. V was clipped by 0 bases and J by 2 bases; unmatched bases: 5. This chain's CDR3 is CASSLARLAGAQETQYF. CDR3 in DNA: TGCGCCAGCAGCTTGGCCCGACTAGCGGGAGCTCAAGAGACCCAGTACTTC.

V usage is TRBV5-1 and J usage is TRBJ2-5; D perhaps matches TRBD1 (6 bases). V gave up 1 base and J gave up 2 bases, with 9 bases separating them. The CDR3 runs 14 residues. The germline V gene encodes CDR1 SGHRS and CDR2 YFSETQ. This chain's CDR3 is CASSLMGQQETQYF. The CDR3 DNA reads TGCGCCAGCAGCTTGATGGGACAACAAGAGACCCAGTACTTC.

This clone was detected only once. The chain combines TRBV11-2 with TRBJ2-2, with D possibly TRBD1 on 5 matching bases. V was pared by 5 bases and J by 6 bases, with 16 bases between. CDR3 length: 15 residues. Germline V lookup: CDR1 SGHAT, CDR2 FQNNGV. DNA for the CDR3: TGTGCCAGCAGCCTGGATGGGGCCCCCTCCGGGGAGCTGTTTTTT. This encodes CASSLDGAPSGELFF.

This chain connects TRBV6-5 to TRBJ2-2, with 7 bases that match TRBD2. In germline, CDR1 is MNHEY, CDR2 SVGAGI. V shed 5 bases and J 6 bases; nucleotides not matched to a gene: 6. The CDR3 covers 14 residues. The CDR3 DNA reads TGTGCCAGCAGTAACTACCTAGCGGCCGGGGAGCTGTTTTTT. Residues: CASSNYLAAGELFF.

J is TRBJ1-6 and V is TRBV10-3; no clear D gene. The germline V and J ends were trimmed by 6 bases and 5 bases, with 8 bases remaining between them. The length of the CDR3 is 13 residues. CDR1 is ENHRY, CDR2 SYGVKD, per germline. CDR3 sequence (DNA): TGTGCCATCAGAGAACGGGATAATTCACCCCTCCACTTT. It translates to CAIRERDNSPLHF.

The rearrangement links TRBV2 to TRBJ2-7; maybe TRBD1 (5 bases). V lost 4 bases to trimming and J lost 2 bases, with 9 bases between them. In germline, CDR1 is SNHLY, CDR2 FYNNEI. CDR3 length: 13 amino acids. The CDR3 DNA is TGTGCCAGCAGTGTAAGACAGACCTACGAGCAGTACTTC. Protein product: CASSVRQTYEQYF.

This chain links TRBV5-1 with TRBJ2-3; D is possibly TRBD2 (7 bases). The V end lost 3 bases, the J end lost 0 bases, and 14 bases lay between the germline ends. The CDR3 contains 16 residues. Germline values: CDR1 SGHRS, CDR2 YFSETQ. The CDR3 here is CASSSDGGLSTDTQYF. DNA for the CDR3: TGCGCCAGCAGCTCTGACGGGGGGCTTAGCACAGATACGCAGTATTTT.

The chain is built from TRBV5-1 and TRBJ1-1, with 7 bases matching TRBD1. J lost 4 bases, V lost 4 bases, and 4 bases had no gene match. Germline V gene lookup returns CDR1 SGHRS and CDR2 YFSETQ. This CDR3 is built from 13 residues. CDR3 in DNA: TGCGCCAGCAGCCACCGACAGGGCACTGAAGCTTTCTTT. It codes for CASSHRQGTEAFF.

The chain has TRBV19 and TRBJ1-4, with a possible D match to TRBD1 (6 bases). The CDR3 length is 13 residues. V lost 7 bases and J lost 7, with 13 bases in between. CDR1 and CDR2 (germline): LNHDA, SQIVND (reference sequence). CDR3 sequence (DNA): TGTGCCAGTATGGACAGCAGGGTTGAAAAACTGTTTTTT. It codes for CASMDSRVEKLFF.

The V call is TRBV11-3, the J call TRBJ2-5; 10 bases map to TRBD1. The CDR3 runs to 17 residues. The germline V gene has CDR1 SGHNT and CDR2 YENEEA. V gave up 5 bases and J gave up 2 bases; unmatched junction bases: 11. As DNA, the CDR3 is TGTGCCAGCAGCAAACATCCGGGACAGGGGTCTCAAGAGACCCAGTACTTC. Translation: CASSKHPGQGSQETQYF. The full variable domain, with the rest looked up from reference TRBV11-3 and TRBJ2-5, is EAGVVQSPRYKIIEKKQPVAFWCNPISGHNTLYWYLQNLGQGPELLIRYENEEAVDDSQLPKDRFSAERLKGVDSTLKIQPAELGDSAVYLCASSKHPGQGSQETQYFGPGTRLLVL.

This clone showed up just a few times. V is TRBV7-6 and J is TRBJ1-3; TRBD1 agrees at 9 bases. Per the germline V gene, CDR1 is SGHVS and CDR2 is FNYEAQ. V shed 3 bases, J shed 4 bases, and the junction held 10 bases outside the gene matches. The CDR3 consists of 17 residues. This CDR3 is CASSFGGQGMTGNTIYF. CDR3 nucleotide sequence: TGTGCCAGCAGCTTCGGAGGACAGGGGATGACGGGAAACACCATATATTTT. Supplemented by reference TRBV7-6 and TRBJ1-3, the full variable domain reads GAGVSQSPRYKVTKRGQDVALRCDPISGHVSLYWYRQALGQGPEFLTYFNYEAQQDKSGLPNDRFSAERPEGSISTLTIQRTEQRDSAMYRCASSFGGQGMTGNTIYFGEGSWLTVV.

This chain uses TRBV5-1 with TRBJ1-5; D perhaps matches TRBD1 (6 bases). Germline V gene data show CDR1 as SGHRS and CDR2 as YFSETQ. This CDR3 comprises 17 residues. Trimming took off 0 bases at V and 7 bases at J, with 20 bases between the two ends. In nucleotides, the CDR3 is TGCGCCAGCAGCTTGGGAGGACAGACCGAGGACGACCAGCCCCAGCATTTT. It yields the protein CASSLGGQTEDDQPQHF.

This clone was found once. The chain has TRBV30 and TRBJ2-1; TRBD1 is a possible D gene (5 bases). This CDR3 has 11 residues. The V gene lost 3 bases and the J gene lost 10 bases, with 10 bases spanning the gap. CDR1 is GTSNPN, CDR2 SVGIG, per germline (reference sequence). CDR3 loop: CAWSAGREQFF. CDR3 nucleotide sequence: TGTGCCTGGAGCGCAGGGCGAGAGCAGTTCTTC.

The CDR3 DNA reads TGTGCCACCAGCAGTGCTCCCGGGGGGAAAGAGACCCAGTACTTC. Encoded protein: CATSSAPGGKETQYF. The chain employs TRBV15 and TRBJ2-5; 7 nucleotides align to TRBD2. V lost 3 bases, J lost 3 bases, and 7 bases stayed unmatched. The CDR3 covers 15 residues. Germline-derived CDR1 and CDR2 are LNHNV and YYDKDF (reference sequence).

The chain uses TRBV18 and TRBJ2-1, with D possibly being TRBD1 (6 bases). The germline V and J ends were trimmed by 1 base and 2 bases, with 9 bases remaining between them. Germline-derived CDR1 and CDR2 are KGHSH and LQKENI. The length of the CDR3 is 15 residues. The CDR3 loop is CASSPQRDTYNEQFF. Written as DNA, the CDR3 is TGTGCCAGCTCACCACAAAGGGACACCTACAATGAGCAGTTCTTC. Full variable domain (remainder filled in from reference TRBV18 and TRBJ2-1): NAGVMQNPRHLVRRRGQEARLRCSPMKGHSHVYWYRQLPEEGLKFMVYLQKENIIDESGMPKERFSAEFPKEGPSILRIQQVVRGDSAAYFCASSPQRDTYNEQFFGPGTRLTVL.

The chain couples TRBV5-4 to TRBJ2-5, with 8 bases that match TRBD2. Looked up from germline, CDR1 is SGHNT and CDR2 is YYREEE (reference sequence). The trim removed 4 bases at V and 2 bases at J, leaving 7 bases unmatched. The CDR3 has 15 amino acids. The CDR3 sequence: CASSPGGQGQETQYF. The CDR3 DNA follows: TGTGCCAGCAGCCCGGGAGGGCAGGGGCAAGAGACCCAGTACTTC.

Points on this clone: The same CDR3 is also encoded by other DNA sequences in this sample. The J gene is TRBJ1-1, the V gene TRBV18; D is unclear. This CDR3 is 13 amino acids long. V gave up 6 bases and J gave up 1 base, with 9 bases separating them. Germline loops: CDR1 KGHSH, CDR2 LQKENI. CDR3 loop: CASSLGGNTEAFF. The CDR3 nucleotides are TGTGCCAGCTCCCTAGGAGGGAACACTGAAGCTTTCTTT. Full variable domain (remainder filled in from reference TRBV18 and TRBJ1-1): NAGVMQNPRHLVRRRGQEARLRCSPMKGHSHVYWYRQLPEEGLKFMVYLQKENIIDESGMPKERFSAEFPKEGPSILRIQQVVRGDSAAYFCASSLGGNTEAFFGQGTRLTVV.

The genes are TRBV3-1 (or the pseudogene TRBV3-2) and TRBJ1-6; D might be TRBD1 (5 bases). The CDR3 covers 13 residues. Germline lookup yields CDR1 LGHDT and CDR2 YNNKEL (reference sequence). The V gene lost 4 bases and the J gene lost 6 bases, with 7 bases spanning the gap. CDR3 sequence (DNA): TGTGCCAGCAGCCTCGGGGGTAATTCACCCCTCCACTTT. Translation: CASSLGGNSPLHF.

CDR3 amino acids: CASNAGTETGELFF. CDR3 in DNA: TGCGCCAGCAACGCCGGGACAGAAACCGGGGAGCTGTTTTTT. The J gene is TRBJ2-2, the V gene TRBV5-1; TRBD1 aligns across 7 bases. The V segment lost 6 bases and the J segment 5 bases; nucleotides outside the gene matches: 7. The CDR3 covers 14 residues. CDR1 is SGHRS and CDR2 is YFSETQ in the germline V gene.